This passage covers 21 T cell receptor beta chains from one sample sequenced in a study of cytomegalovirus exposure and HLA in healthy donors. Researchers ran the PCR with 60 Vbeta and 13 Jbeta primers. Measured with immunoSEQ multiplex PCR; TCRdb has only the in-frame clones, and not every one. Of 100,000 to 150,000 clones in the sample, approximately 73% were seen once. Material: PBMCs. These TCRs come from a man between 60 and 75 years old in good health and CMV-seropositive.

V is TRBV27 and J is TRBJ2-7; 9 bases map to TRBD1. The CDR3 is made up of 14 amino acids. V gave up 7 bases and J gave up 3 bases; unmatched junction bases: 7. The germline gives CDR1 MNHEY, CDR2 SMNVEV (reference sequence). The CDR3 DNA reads TGTGCCAGCAAGTACCGGGGACAGGGCTACGAGCAGTACTTC. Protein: CASKYRGQGYEQYF.

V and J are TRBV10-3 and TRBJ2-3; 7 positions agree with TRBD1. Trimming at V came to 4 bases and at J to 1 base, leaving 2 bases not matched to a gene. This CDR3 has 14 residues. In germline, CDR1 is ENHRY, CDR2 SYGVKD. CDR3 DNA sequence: TGTGCCATCAGTGCGACAGGGCGCACAGATACGCAGTATTTT. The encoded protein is CAISATGRTDTQYF.

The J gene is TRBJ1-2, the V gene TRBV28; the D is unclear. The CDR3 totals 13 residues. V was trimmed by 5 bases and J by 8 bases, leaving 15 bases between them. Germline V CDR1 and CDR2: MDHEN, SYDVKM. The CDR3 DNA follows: TGTGCCAGCAGTGCCCCAGGTTTTCTGGGCTACACCTTC. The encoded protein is CASSAPGFLGYTF.

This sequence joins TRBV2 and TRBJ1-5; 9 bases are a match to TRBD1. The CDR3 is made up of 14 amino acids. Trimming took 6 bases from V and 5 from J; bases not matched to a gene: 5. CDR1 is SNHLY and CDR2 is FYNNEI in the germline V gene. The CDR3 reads CASRWTGADQPQHF. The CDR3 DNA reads TGTGCCAGCAGGTGGACAGGGGCTGATCAGCCCCAGCATTTT.

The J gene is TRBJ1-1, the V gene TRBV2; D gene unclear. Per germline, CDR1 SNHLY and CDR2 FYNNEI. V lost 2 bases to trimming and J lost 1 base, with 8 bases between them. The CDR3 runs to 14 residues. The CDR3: CASSERVENTEAFF. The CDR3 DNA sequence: TGTGCCAGCAGTGAACGGGTGGAGAACACTGAAGCTTTCTTT.

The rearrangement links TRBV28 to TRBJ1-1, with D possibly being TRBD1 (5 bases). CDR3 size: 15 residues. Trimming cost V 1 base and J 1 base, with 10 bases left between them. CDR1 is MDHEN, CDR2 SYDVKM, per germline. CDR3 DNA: TGTGCCAGCAGTTTATCGCCTCAGGGGAACACTGAAGCTTTCTTT. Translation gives CASSLSPQGNTEAFF.

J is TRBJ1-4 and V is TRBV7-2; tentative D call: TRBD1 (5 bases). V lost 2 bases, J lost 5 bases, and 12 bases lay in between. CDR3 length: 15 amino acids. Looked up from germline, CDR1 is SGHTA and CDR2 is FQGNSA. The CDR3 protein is CASSLRFGGNEKLFF. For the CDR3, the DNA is TGTGCCAGCAGCTTAAGGTTCGGGGGGAATGAAAAACTGTTTTTT.

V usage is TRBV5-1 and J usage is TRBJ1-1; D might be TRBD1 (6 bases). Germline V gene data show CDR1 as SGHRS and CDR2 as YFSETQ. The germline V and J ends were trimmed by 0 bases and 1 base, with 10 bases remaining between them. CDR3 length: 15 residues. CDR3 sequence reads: CASSLVGAKNTEAFF. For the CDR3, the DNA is TGCGCCAGCAGCTTGGTGGGGGCGAAGAACACTGAAGCTTTCTTT.

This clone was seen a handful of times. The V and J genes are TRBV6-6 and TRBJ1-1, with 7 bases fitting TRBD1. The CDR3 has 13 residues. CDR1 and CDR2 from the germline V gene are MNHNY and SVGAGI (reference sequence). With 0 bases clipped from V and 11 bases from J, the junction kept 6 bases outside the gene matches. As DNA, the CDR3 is TGTGCCAGCAGTTACTCGGGGGACAGTTCTGCTTTCTTT. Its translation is CASSYSGDSSAFF.

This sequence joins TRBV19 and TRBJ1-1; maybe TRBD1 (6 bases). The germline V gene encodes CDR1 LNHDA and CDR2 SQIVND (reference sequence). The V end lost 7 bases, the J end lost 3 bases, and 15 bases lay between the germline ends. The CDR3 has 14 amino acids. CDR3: CASTQGGGYTEAFF. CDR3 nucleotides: TGTGCCAGTACCCAAGGGGGGGGTTACACTGAAGCTTTCTTT.

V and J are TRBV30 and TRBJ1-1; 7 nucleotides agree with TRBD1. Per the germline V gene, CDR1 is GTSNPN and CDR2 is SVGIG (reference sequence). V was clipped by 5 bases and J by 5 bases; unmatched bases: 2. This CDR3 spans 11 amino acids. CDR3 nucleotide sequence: TGTGCCTGGGACAGGGAAACTGAAGCTTTCTTT. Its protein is CAWDRETEAFF.

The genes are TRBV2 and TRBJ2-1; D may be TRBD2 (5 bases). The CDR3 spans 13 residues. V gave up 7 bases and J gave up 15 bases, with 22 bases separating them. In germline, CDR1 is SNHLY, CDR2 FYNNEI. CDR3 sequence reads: CASKWTASPLWFF. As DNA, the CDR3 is TGTGCCAGCAAATGGACGGCTAGCCCCTTATGGTTCTTC.

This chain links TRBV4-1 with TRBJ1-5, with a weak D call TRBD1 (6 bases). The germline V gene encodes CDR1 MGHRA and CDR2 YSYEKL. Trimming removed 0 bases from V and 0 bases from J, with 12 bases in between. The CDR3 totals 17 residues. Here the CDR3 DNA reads TGCGCCAGCAGCCAAGATTGGGACACGGGTAGCAATCAGCCCCAGCATTTT. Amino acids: CASSQDWDTGSNQPQHF.

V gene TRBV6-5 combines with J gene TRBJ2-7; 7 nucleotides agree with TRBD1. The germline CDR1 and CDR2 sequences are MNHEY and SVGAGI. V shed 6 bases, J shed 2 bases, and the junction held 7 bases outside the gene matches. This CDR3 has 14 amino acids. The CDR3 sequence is CASRGQTKTYEQYF. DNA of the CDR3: TGTGCCAGCAGGGGACAGACAAAGACCTACGAGCAGTACTTC.

CDR3 coding DNA: TGTGCCAGCAGCTTGGTTCGGGGCTACAATGAGCAGTTCTTC. Residues: CASSLVRGYNEQFF. The chain has TRBV5-4 and TRBJ2-1, with TRBD2 as a possible D gene (5 bases). CDR3 length equals 14 residues. Germline values: CDR1 SGHNT, CDR2 YYREEE (reference sequence). Trimming took 0 bases from V and 3 from J, leaving 7 bases between them.

The CDR3 DNA reads as TGTGCCAGCTCACCACCGTCGGCAGATACGCAGTATTTT. Its translation: CASSPPSADTQYF. The J gene is TRBJ2-3, the V gene TRBV18; the D is unclear. Germline V gives CDR1 KGHSH, CDR2 LQKENI. Trimming took off 0 bases at V and 4 bases at J, with 5 bases between the two ends. The CDR3 totals 13 residues.

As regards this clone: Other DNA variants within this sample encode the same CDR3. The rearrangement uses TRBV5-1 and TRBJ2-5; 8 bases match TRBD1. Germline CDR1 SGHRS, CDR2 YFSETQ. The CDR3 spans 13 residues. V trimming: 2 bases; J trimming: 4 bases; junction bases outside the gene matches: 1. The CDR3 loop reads CASSLGQGETQYF. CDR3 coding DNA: TGCGCCAGCAGCTTAGGACAGGGAGAGACCCAGTACTTC.

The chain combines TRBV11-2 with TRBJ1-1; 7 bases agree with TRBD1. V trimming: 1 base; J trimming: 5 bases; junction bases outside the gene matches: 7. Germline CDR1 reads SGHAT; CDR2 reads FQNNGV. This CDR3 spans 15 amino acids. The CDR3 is CASSLGPGTVTEAFF. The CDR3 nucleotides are TGTGCCAGCAGCTTAGGGCCCGGGACAGTTACTGAAGCTTTCTTT.

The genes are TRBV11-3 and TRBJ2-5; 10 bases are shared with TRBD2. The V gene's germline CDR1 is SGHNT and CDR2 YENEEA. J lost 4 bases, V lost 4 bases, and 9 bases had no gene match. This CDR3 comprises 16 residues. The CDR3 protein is CASSSGVAGGVETQYF. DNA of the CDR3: TGTGCCAGCAGCTCTGGGGTAGCGGGGGGTGTAGAGACCCAGTACTTC.

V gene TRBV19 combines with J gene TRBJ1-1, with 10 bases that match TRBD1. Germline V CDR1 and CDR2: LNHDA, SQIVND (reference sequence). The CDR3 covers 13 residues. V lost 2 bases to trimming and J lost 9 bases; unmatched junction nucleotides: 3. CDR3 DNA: TGTGCCAGTAGTATAAGGGGACAGGGGCAAGCTTTCTTT. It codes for CASSIRGQGQAFF. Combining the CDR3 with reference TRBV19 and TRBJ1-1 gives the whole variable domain DGGITQSPKYLFRKEGQNVTLSCEQNLNHDAMYWYRQDPGQGLRLIYYSQIVNDFQKGDIAEGYSVSREKKESFPLTVTSAQKNPTAFYLCASSIRGQGQAFFGQGTRLTVV.

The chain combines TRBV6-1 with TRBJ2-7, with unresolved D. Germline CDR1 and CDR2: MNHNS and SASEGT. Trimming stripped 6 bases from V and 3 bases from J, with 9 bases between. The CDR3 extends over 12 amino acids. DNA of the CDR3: TGTGCCAGCAGGGAGAGTTTCTACGAGCAGTACTTC. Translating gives CASRESFYEQYF.